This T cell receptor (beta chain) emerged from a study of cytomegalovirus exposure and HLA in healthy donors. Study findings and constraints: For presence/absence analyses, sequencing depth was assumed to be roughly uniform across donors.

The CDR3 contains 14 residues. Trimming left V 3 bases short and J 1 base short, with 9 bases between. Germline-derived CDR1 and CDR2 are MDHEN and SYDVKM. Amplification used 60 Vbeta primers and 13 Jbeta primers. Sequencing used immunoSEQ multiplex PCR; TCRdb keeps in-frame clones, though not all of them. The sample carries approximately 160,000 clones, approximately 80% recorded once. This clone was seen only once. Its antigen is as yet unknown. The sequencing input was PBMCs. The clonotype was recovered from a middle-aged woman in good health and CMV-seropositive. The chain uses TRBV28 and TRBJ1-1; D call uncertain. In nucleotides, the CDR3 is TGTGCCAGCAGTTTCGCAGGTCAGAACACTGAAGCTTTCTTT. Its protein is CASSFAGQNTEAFF. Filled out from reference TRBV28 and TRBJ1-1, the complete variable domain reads DVKVTQSSRYLVKRTGEKVFLECVQDMDHENMFWYRQDPGLGLRLIYFSYDVKMKEKGDIPEGYSVSREKKERFSLILESASTNQTSMYLCASSFAGQNTEAFFGQGTRLTVV.